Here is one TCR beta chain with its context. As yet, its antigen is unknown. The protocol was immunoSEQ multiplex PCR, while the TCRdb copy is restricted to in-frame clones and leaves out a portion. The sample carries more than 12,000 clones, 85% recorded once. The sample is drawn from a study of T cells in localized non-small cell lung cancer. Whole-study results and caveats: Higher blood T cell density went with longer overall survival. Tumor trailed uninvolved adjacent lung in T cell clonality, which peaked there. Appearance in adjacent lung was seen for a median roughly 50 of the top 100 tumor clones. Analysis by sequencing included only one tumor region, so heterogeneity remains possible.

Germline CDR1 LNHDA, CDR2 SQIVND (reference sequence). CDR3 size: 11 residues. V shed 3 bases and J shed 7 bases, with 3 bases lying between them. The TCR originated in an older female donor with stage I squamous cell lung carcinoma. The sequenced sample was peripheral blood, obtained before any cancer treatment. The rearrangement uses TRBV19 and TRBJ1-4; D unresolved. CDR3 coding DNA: TGTGCCAGTAGTATCGGTGAAAAACTGTTTTTT. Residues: CASSIGEKLFF.